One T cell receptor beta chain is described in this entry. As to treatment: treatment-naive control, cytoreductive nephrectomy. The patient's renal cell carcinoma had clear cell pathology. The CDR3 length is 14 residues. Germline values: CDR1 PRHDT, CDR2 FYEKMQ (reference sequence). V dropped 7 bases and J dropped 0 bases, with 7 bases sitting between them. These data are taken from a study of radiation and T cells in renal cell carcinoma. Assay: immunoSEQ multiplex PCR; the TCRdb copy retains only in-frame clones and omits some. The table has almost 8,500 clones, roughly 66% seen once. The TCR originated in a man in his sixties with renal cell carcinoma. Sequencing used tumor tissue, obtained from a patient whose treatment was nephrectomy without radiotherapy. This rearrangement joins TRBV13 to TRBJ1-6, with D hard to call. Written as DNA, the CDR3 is TGTGCCAGCACCGTTAGCTCCTATAATTCACCCCTCCACTTT. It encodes CASTVSSYNSPLHF.